This T cell receptor beta chain was sequenced for a study of blood T cell repertoires in COVID-19. Authors' processing steps: Scientists estimated how many nucleated cells there were by amplifying reference gene primers. This table comes from immunoSEQ multiplex PCR, and its TCRdb copy is limited to in-frame clones, with some not included. D and trimming come from the DNA, and the V and J calls and clone size come from that table. The sample includes roughly 170,000 clones, about 85% seen only once; the top ten take about 1.2%. This receptor was taken from a man aged 60 to 69 who had recovered from COVID-19. Sequencing used peripheral blood.

This chain's CDR3 is CASFGTVLEKLFF. DNA for the CDR3: TGTGCCAGCTTCGGGACAGTGCTCGAAAAACTGTTTTTT. V usage is TRBV6-5 and J usage is TRBJ1-4; 7 bases align to TRBD1. The CDR3 is 13 amino acids. The V gene's germline CDR1 is MNHEY and CDR2 SVGAGI. The V and J ends lost 8 bases and 8 bases, in that order; junction bases with no gene match: 8.